The 32 T cell receptor beta chains presented below share a single source sample, sequenced in a study of monozygotic twins with cystic fibrosis. Sequenced by immunoSEQ multiplex PCR; TCRdb stores in-frame clones only, minus some. This table holds about 23,000 clones, around 93% found once. The sample consisted of blood. The receptors were sampled from a girl aged 2 to 9 with cystic fibrosis.

The chain is built from TRBV27 and TRBJ2-3; tentatively, D is TRBD1 or TRBD2 (5 bases each). The CDR3 loop spans 16 amino acids. V was pared by 5 bases and J by 1 base, with 16 bases between. The germline gives CDR1 MNHEY, CDR2 SMNVEV (reference sequence). CDR3: CASSPSMGPRTDTQYF. For the CDR3, the DNA is TGTGCCAGCAGTCCGTCGATGGGACCCCGCACAGATACGCAGTATTTT.

A remark on this clone: Compared with germline, one end of the junction differs, possibly owing to a read error. V and J are TRBV2 and TRBJ2-5; D is uncertain. CDR3 length: 11 residues. Germline CDR1 SNHLY, CDR2 FYNNEI. The CDR3 region is CVSSEEETQYF. CDR3 nucleotide sequence: TGTGTCAGCAGTGAGGAGGAGACCCAGTACTTC.

The chain uses TRBV19 and TRBJ1-5; D might be TRBD1 (5 bases). The V gene lost 1 base and the J gene lost 7 bases, with 14 bases spanning the gap. The germline V gene encodes CDR1 LNHDA and CDR2 SQIVND (reference sequence). The CDR3 covers 15 residues. The CDR3 region is CASSIAGGIRQPQHF. The CDR3 DNA sequence: TGTGCCAGTAGTATAGCGGGGGGAATAAGGCAGCCCCAGCATTTT.

The chain carries TRBV13 and TRBJ2-2; TRBD1 is a possible D gene (6 bases). This CDR3 has 14 residues. Germline assignment: CDR1 PRHDT and CDR2 FYEKMQ (reference sequence). V lost 3 bases, J lost 4 bases, and 9 bases lay in between. CDR3 sequence (DNA): TGTGCCAGCAGCTTGGGGGCCCGCACCGGGGAGCTGTTTTTT. Its protein is CASSLGARTGELFF. Looking up the rest from reference TRBV13 and TRBJ2-2 gives the full variable domain: AAGVIQSPRHLIKEKRETATLKCYPIPRHDTVYWYQQGPGQDPQFLISFYEKMQSDKGSIPDRFSAQQFSDYHSELNMSSLELGDSALYFCASSLGARTGELFFGEGSRLTVL.

The chain employs TRBV7-9 and TRBJ2-7; D is perhaps TRBD1 (5 bases). The CDR3 runs 13 residues. Between the trimmed V and J ends, which lost 4 bases and 4 bases, there was a span of 11 bases. Germline lookup yields CDR1 SEHNR and CDR2 FQNEAQ (reference sequence). The CDR3 sequence: CASSSLDSYEQYF. CDR3 coding DNA: TGTGCCAGCAGCTCGCTCGACAGTTACGAGCAGTACTTC.

V is TRBV5-1 and J is TRBJ1-1; 7 bases align to TRBD1. Per germline, CDR1 SGHRS and CDR2 YFSETQ. CDR3 length equals 16 residues. J gave up 3 bases and V 0 bases, and 8 bases lay outside the gene matches. CDR3 sequence: CASSLDPTGWDTEAFF. The CDR3 bases are TGCGCCAGCAGCTTGGACCCGACAGGGTGGGACACTGAAGCTTTCTTT.

The V call is TRBV7-2, the J call TRBJ2-3; D may be TRBD1 or TRBD2 (5 bases each). This CDR3 is 14 amino acids long. Trimming removed 5 bases at V and 4 bases at J, with 13 bases between. Germline V gene data show CDR1 as SGHTA and CDR2 as FQGNSA. The CDR3 here is CASSRGWASDTQYF. The CDR3 nucleotides are TGTGCCAGCAGCCGGGGCTGGGCCTCAGATACGCAGTATTTT.

The chain carries TRBV27 and TRBJ1-1; D is unclear. The CDR3 loop spans 13 amino acids. Germline V lookup: CDR1 MNHEY, CDR2 SMNVEV (reference sequence). V lost 6 bases to trimming and J lost 4 bases, with 12 bases between them. Written as DNA, the CDR3 is TGTGCCAGCAGCCAACGGTGGGGCACTGAAGCTTTCTTT. It translates to CASSQRWGTEAFF.

The rearrangement uses TRBV29-1 and TRBJ1-2; D call uncertain. The CDR3 loop spans 14 amino acids. Germline CDR1 reads SQVTM; CDR2 reads ANQGSEA. The V gene lost 3 bases and the J gene lost 2 bases, with 13 bases spanning the gap. CDR3 in DNA: TGCAGCGTTGACCGATGGGCAGACAACTATGGCTACACCTTC. Protein: CSVDRWADNYGYTF.

The DNA for the CDR3 is TGTGCCAGCAGCGTAGAGAACGTCCTGACTTTC. Translation gives CASSVENVLTF. The chain employs TRBV9 and TRBJ2-6; no firm D call. The germline gives CDR1 SGDLS, CDR2 YYNGEE. Deletions cut 0 bases from V and 10 bases from J, with 2 bases between. The CDR3 is made up of 11 amino acids.

This chain links TRBV27 with TRBJ2-2, with D perhaps TRBD1 or TRBD2 (5 bases each). The CDR3 spans 14 residues. The germline gives CDR1 MNHEY, CDR2 SMNVEV (reference sequence). Between the trimmed V and J ends, which lost 8 bases and 0 bases, there was a span of 10 bases. In nucleotides, the CDR3 is TGTGCCAGCTCCGGGACCACGAACACCGGGGAGCTGTTTTTT. Translated, it gives CASSGTTNTGELFF.

This chain links TRBV5-1 with TRBJ2-1; D may match TRBD1 or TRBD2 (7 bases each). From germline, CDR1 is SGHRS and CDR2 YFSETQ. CDR3 length equals 14 residues. V lost 3 bases and J 9 bases, leaving 16 bases between the germline ends. CDR3 DNA sequence: TGCGCCAGCAGCTCCTTAACAGGGGAGGGTGAGCAGTTCTTC. Amino acid sequence: CASSSLTGEGEQFF.

The V call is TRBV18, the J call TRBJ1-6, with no clear D. CDR3 length: 17 residues. The germline V gene has CDR1 KGHSH and CDR2 LQKENI. V dropped 2 bases and J dropped 3 bases, with 14 bases sitting between them. In nucleotides, the CDR3 is TGTGCCAGCTCACCAGGGATTGAAAAAAACTATAATTCACCCCTCCACTTT. Translated: CASSPGIEKNYNSPLHF.

The V call is TRBV11-2, the J call TRBJ2-1, with 8 bases matching TRBD2. This CDR3 spans 17 amino acids. V shed 3 bases and J 0 bases; nucleotides not matched to a gene: 7. Germline V gene sequence: CDR1 SGHAT, CDR2 FQNNGV. DNA of the CDR3: TGTGCCAGCAGCTTGGGGACTAGACTGGGCTCCTACAATGAGCAGTTCTTC. Encoded protein: CASSLGTRLGSYNEQFF.

This chain uses TRBV5-6 with TRBJ1-1; 7 positions match TRBD1. There are 13 residues in the CDR3. Trimming took 3 bases from V and 4 from J; bases not matched to a gene: 3. Per germline, CDR1 SGHDT and CDR2 YYEEEE. The CDR3 bases are TGTGCCAGCAGCTCCACAGGGGTCACTGAAGCTTTCTTT. Its translation: CASSSTGVTEAFF.

The chain employs TRBV20-1 and TRBJ1-1; D not certain. Germline CDR1 DFQATT, CDR2 SNEGSKA (reference sequence). V was cut by 3 bases and J by 6 bases, with 5 bases left in between. CDR3 length: 10 residues. The DNA for the CDR3 is TGCAGTGCTAGCTTGGCTGAAGCTTTCTTT. Amino acid sequence: CSASLAEAFF.

This sequence joins TRBV5-4 and TRBJ1-1; no firm D call. Germline CDR1 and CDR2: SGHNT and YYREEE (reference sequence). V was shortened by 1 base and J by 5 bases, with 6 bases between the two germline ends. This CDR3 region has 12 residues. The CDR3, as DNA: TGTGCCAGCAGCTTGTTGGGGACTGAAGCTTTCTTT. Translation: CASSLLGTEAFF. The entire variable domain, with the rest obtained from reference TRBV5-4 and TRBJ1-1, is as follows: ETGVTQSPTHLIKTRGQQVTLRCSSQSGHNTVSWYQQALGQGPQFIFQYYREEENGRGNFPPRFSGLQFPNYSSELNVNALELDDSALYLCASSLLGTEAFFGQGTRLTVV.

V usage is TRBV18 and J usage is TRBJ1-3; D is possibly TRBD1 (5 bases). The germline CDR1 and CDR2 sequences are KGHSH and LQKENI. There are 15 residues in the CDR3. Trimming took 5 bases from V and 0 from J, leaving 11 bases between them. CDR3 amino acids: CASSNRDGSGNTIYF. As DNA, the CDR3 is TGTGCCAGCTCAAACCGGGACGGCTCTGGAAACACCATATATTTT.

The chain uses TRBV9 and TRBJ1-2, with no clear D. CDR1 is SGDLS, CDR2 YYNGEE, per germline. The length of the CDR3 is 13 residues. V was cut by 4 bases and J by 4 bases, with 11 bases left in between. This chain's CDR3 is CASSRDTAYGYTF. The CDR3, as DNA: TGTGCCAGCAGCAGAGACACGGCCTATGGCTACACCTTC.

The CDR3 region has the DNA TGCGCCAGCAGCCAAGTACCAGGGAATGAAAAACTGTTTTTT. Translation: CASSQVPGNEKLFF. The chain uses TRBV4-3 and TRBJ1-4; possibly TRBD1 for D (5 bases). This CDR3 spans 14 amino acids. The V gene lost 1 base and the J gene lost 5 bases, with 8 bases spanning the gap. Germline V gene lookup returns CDR1 LGHNA and CDR2 YSLEER.

The chain joins TRBV4-1 to TRBJ2-5, with 7 bases matching TRBD1. Germline V lookup: CDR1 MGHRA, CDR2 YSYEKL. Unmatched junction bases numbered 17, after V lost 5 bases and J lost 2 bases. The CDR3 spans 18 residues. CDR3 region: CASSYGQLGQTFQETQYF. In DNA form, the CDR3 reads TGCGCCAGCAGCTATGGCCAACTGGGACAGACATTTCAAGAGACCCAGTACTTC.

The chain links TRBV12-5 to TRBJ2-1, with D perhaps being TRBD1 or TRBD2 (5 bases each). CDR1 LGHNT and CDR2 FRNRAP come from the germline V gene. The CDR3 totals 17 residues. With 6 bases removed from V and 13 bases from J, the gap between germline ends came to 31 bases. In nucleotides, the CDR3 is TGTGCTAGTGGCCGACGACCCCTACTAGGGGAGAGGGTCGAACAGTTCTTC. It yields the protein CASGRRPLLGERVEQFF.

CDR3 DNA sequence: TGCGCCAGCAGTGAGTCGTCAGGCGGGGGGGCCCGAAATGAGCAGTTCTTC. It is translated as CASSESSGGGARNEQFF. This sequence joins TRBV10-1 and TRBJ2-1, with TRBD2 identical over 9 bases. The CDR3 length is 17 residues. CDR1 is WNHNN and CDR2 is SYGVQD in the germline V gene (reference sequence). V lost 0 bases to trimming and J lost 7 bases; unmatched junction nucleotides: 10.

The rearrangement uses TRBV29-1 and TRBJ1-5; D is unclear. Trimming took off 4 bases at V and 7 bases at J, with 11 bases between the two ends. This CDR3 spans 12 amino acids. Germline-derived CDR1 and CDR2 are SQVTM and ANQGSEA. In DNA, the CDR3 is TGCAGCGTTGGGGAGGGTTGGCAGCCCCAGCATTTT. Translated, it gives CSVGEGWQPQHF.

This chain joins TRBV6-5 and TRBJ1-3; D remains unclear. Germline V CDR1 and CDR2: MNHEY, SVGAGI. With 2 bases removed from V and 0 bases from J, the gap between germline ends came to 5 bases. The CDR3 consists of 14 residues. CDR3: CASSYRPSGNTIYF. CDR3 DNA: TGTGCCAGCAGTTACAGACCCTCTGGAAACACCATATATTTT.

This chain connects TRBV5-1 to TRBJ1-2, with 10 positions matching TRBD1. J lost 8 bases, V lost 1 base, and 5 bases had no gene match. The CDR3 length is 14 residues. Germline V gene sequence: CDR1 SGHRS, CDR2 YFSETQ. The CDR3 loop is CASSLWTGGDGYTF. DNA for the CDR3: TGCGCCAGCAGCTTGTGGACAGGGGGTGACGGCTACACCTTC. The whole variable domain, remainder taken from reference TRBV5-1 and TRBJ1-2, is KAGVTQTPRYLIKTRGQQVTLSCSPISGHRSVSWYQQTPGQGLQFLFEYFSETQRNKGNFPGRFSGRQFSNSRSEMNVSTLELGDSALYLCASSLWTGGDGYTFGSGTRLTVV.

The chain links TRBV13 to TRBJ2-1; tentative D call: TRBD1 (6 bases). Trimming pared 4 bases from V and 8 bases from J, leaving 15 bases between. Per the germline V gene, CDR1 is PRHDT and CDR2 is FYEKMQ (reference sequence). The CDR3 is made up of 14 amino acids. CDR3 nucleotides: TGTGCCAGCAGCTACTACCTAGAGGGGGATGAGCAGTTCTTC. Encoded protein: CASSYYLEGDEQFF. Based on the CDR3 plus reference TRBV13 and TRBJ2-1, the full variable domain is AAGVIQSPRHLIKEKRETATLKCYPIPRHDTVYWYQQGPGQDPQFLISFYEKMQSDKGSIPDRFSAQQFSDYHSELNMSSLELGDSALYFCASSYYLEGDEQFFGPGTRLTVL.

The V call is TRBV6-1, the J call TRBJ1-1; D remains ambiguous. Trimming removed 1 base from V and 4 bases from J, with 10 bases in between. The CDR3 runs to 14 residues. The germline gives CDR1 MNHNS, CDR2 SASEGT. The CDR3 here is CASSEDHVGTEAFF. The CDR3 DNA reads as TGTGCCAGCAGTGAAGACCACGTGGGCACTGAAGCTTTCTTT.

The V and J genes are TRBV7-6 and TRBJ2-7; weak D call: TRBD1 (5 bases). V lost 1 base to trimming and J lost 6 bases, with 10 bases between them. CDR1 SGHVS and CDR2 FNYEAQ come from the germline V gene. The CDR3 has 13 residues. The CDR3 loop reads CASSLDRSREQYF. CDR3 bases: TGTGCCAGCAGCTTAGACAGGTCACGCGAGCAGTACTTC.

The chain is built from TRBV18 and TRBJ1-1, with 9 positions matching TRBD1. Per the germline V gene, CDR1 is KGHSH and CDR2 is LQKENI. The trim removed 2 bases at V and 6 bases at J, leaving 7 bases unmatched. The CDR3 loop spans 15 amino acids. In nucleotides, the CDR3 is TGTGCCAGCTCACCAGCCGGGACAGGGTCCCCTGAAGCTTTCTTT. Amino acids: CASSPAGTGSPEAFF.

The chain employs TRBV4-3 and TRBJ1-1; no definite D call. Germline V lookup: CDR1 LGHNA, CDR2 YSLEER. V was trimmed by 4 bases and J by 5 bases, leaving 11 bases between them. The CDR3 sequence is 13 residues long. For the CDR3, the DNA is TGCGCCAGCAGCCCATCAGATGGGACTGAAGCTTTCTTT. Protein product: CASSPSDGTEAFF.

The J gene is TRBJ2-3, the V gene TRBV30; a possible D gene is TRBD1 (6 bases). Germline V lookup: CDR1 GTSNPN, CDR2 SVGIG (reference sequence). The CDR3 loop spans 14 amino acids. Trimming took 3 bases from V and 2 from J, leaving 12 bases between them. CDR3 protein: CAWSRDTSTDTQYF. As DNA, the CDR3 is TGTGCCTGGAGCCGGGACACGTCCACAGATACGCAGTATTTT.